These T cell receptor beta chains were read from a single sample in a study of T cells in Graves' hyperthyroidism and ophthalmopathy. TCRdb passed the multiplex PCR reads through MiXCR, listing each CDR3 protein once. The table lists more than 550,000 distinct CDR3 sequences, roughly 17% of them singletons. The material sequenced was blood. These receptors came from a man aged 45-60 years with Graves' hyperthyroidism. Both conserved end residues are part of each CDR3. The D gene is left open where the match is weak. Size tells how often a clone was seen (once, few, many) or the class of an expanded clone, and some rows leave it out.

size: few; V: TRBV6-1; D: -; J: TRBJ2-7; DNA: TGTGCCAGCAGTTTAGACAAGAACTACGAGCAGTACTTC; CDR3: CASSLDKNYEQYF
size: many; V: TRBV6-1; D: -; J: TRBJ1-2; DNA: TGTGCCAGCAGTCAGCGGGACACAACTTACTATTGGGGCTACACCTTC; CDR3: CASSQRDTTYYWGYTF
size: many; V: TRBV6-1; D: TRBD2; J: TRBJ2-3; DNA: TGTGCCAGCAGTTATGGACTAGCGGGAGGTGCCACAGATACGCAGTATTTT; CDR3: CASSYGLAGGATDTQYF
size: -; V: TRBV19; D: TRBD1; J: TRBJ2-1; DNA: TGTGCCAGTAGTACGTCCGGGACAGGTGTATGGAATGAGCAGTTCTTC; CDR3: CASSTSGTGVWNEQFF
size: many; V: TRBV10-3; D: -; J: TRBJ1-1; DNA: TGTGCCATCAGTTGGGATCTGAACACTGAAGCTTTCTTT; CDR3: CAISWDLNTEAFF
size: -; V: TRBV19; D: -; J: TRBJ2-1; DNA: TGTGCCAGTAGTGCCCCGGGGCGGGAGCAGTTCTTC; CDR3: CASSAPGREQFF
size: few; V: TRBV5-8; D: -; J: TRBJ2-1; DNA: TGTGCCAGCAGCTTGGAGGACATGGTGGATGAGCAGTTCTTC; CDR3: CASSLEDMVDEQFF
size: few; V: TRBV6-1; D: -; J: TRBJ2-1; DNA: TGTGCCAGCAGCGAAGACGGAGTGGTTTACAATGAGCAGTTCTTC; CDR3: CASSEDGVVYNEQFF
size: many; V: TRBV7-2; D: TRBD2; J: TRBJ2-1; DNA: TGTGCCAGCAACAGCGGGAGGGCCTACAATGAGCAGTTCTTC; CDR3: CASNSGRAYNEQFF
size: many; V: TRBV15; D: -; J: TRBJ2-5; DNA: TGTGCCACCAGCAGAGTAACCCGGGGCCTAGGAGAGACCCAGTACTTC; CDR3: CATSRVTRGLGETQYF
size: many; V: TRBV27; D: -; J: TRBJ2-5; DNA: TGTGCCAGCAGTTTATTCGGCAGCAGAGAAGAGACCCAGTACTTC; CDR3: CASSLFGSREETQYF
size: many; V: TRBV6-5; D: -; J: TRBJ1-3; DNA: TGTGCCAGCAGTTACTCGATTGATGGGCACAGTGGAAACACCATATATTTT; CDR3: CASSYSIDGHSGNTIYF
size: many; V: TRBV28; D: -; J: TRBJ2-7; DNA: TGTGCCAGCACCCTAGGTGGAAACTACGAGCAGTACTTC; CDR3: CASTLGGNYEQYF
size: many; V: TRBV30; D: -; J: TRBJ2-1; DNA: TGTGCCTGGAGTGTTTTCGGAAGACCTCACAATGAGCAGTTCTTC; CDR3: CAWSVFGRPHNEQFF
size: many; V: TRBV27; D: -; J: TRBJ2-4; DNA: TGTGCCAGCAGTTGGACCGGGACACTAGCCAAAAACATTCAGTACTTC; CDR3: CASSWTGTLAKNIQYF
size: -; V: TRBV5-1; D: -; J: TRBJ1-3; DNA: TGCGCCAGCAGCATTCGGACGGCCCAGAGCTCTGGAAACACCATATATTTT; CDR3: CASSIRTAQSSGNTIYF
size: many; V: TRBV24-1; D: TRBD2; J: TRBJ2-1; DNA: TGTGCCACCAGTGATTTTAGCGGGAGTTCTTACAATGAGCAGTTCTTC; CDR3: CATSDFSGSSYNEQFF
size: -; V: TRBV6-1; D: -; J: TRBJ2-7; DNA: TGTGCCAGCAGCCCCCCCCCCGGTATCTACGAGCAGTACTTC; CDR3: CASSPPPGIYEQYF
size: many; V: TRBV9; D: TRBD2; J: TRBJ2-1; DNA: TGTGCCAGCAGCGTAGCTGGGGGGGTCGGGTCCCCTTCCTCCTACAATGAGCAGTTCTTC; CDR3: CASSVAGGVGSPSSYNEQFF
size: many; V: TRBV28; D: -; J: TRBJ1-3; DNA: TGTGCCAGCAGCACAGGAGTCTCTGGAAACACCATATATTTT; CDR3: CASSTGVSGNTIYF
size: many; V: TRBV20-1; D: -; J: TRBJ2-7; DNA: TGCAGTGCTAGCTTTCCAGGCGGCTACGAGCAGTACTTC; CDR3: CSASFPGGYEQYF
size: few; V: TRBV29-1; D: -; J: TRBJ1-1; DNA: TGCAGCGTTGAATCAGAGAACACTGAAGCTTTCTTT; CDR3: CSVESENTEAFF
size: -; V: TRBV7-2; D: -; J: TRBJ2-3; DNA: TGTGCCAGCTTGGGTGACGGGGATACGCAGTATTTT; CDR3: CASLGDGDTQYF
size: many; V: TRBV10-3; D: TRBD2; J: TRBJ2-1; DNA: TGTGCCATCAGTGAGTCCCTAGCGGGAGCGGGGTCCTACAATGAGCAGTTCTTC; CDR3: CAISESLAGAGSYNEQFF
size: -; V: TRBV13; D: -; J: TRBJ2-1; DNA: TGTGCCAGCCGCCCTTCACAAATTAACAATGAGCAGTTCTTC; CDR3: CASRPSQINNEQFF
size: -; V: TRBV10-3; D: -; J: TRBJ2-2; DNA: TGTGCCATCAAGGGGGGCGACGGAGCGAACACCGGGGAGCTGTTTTTT; CDR3: CAIKGGDGANTGELFF
size: -; V: TRBV5-1; D: TRBD2; J: TRBJ2-1; DNA: TGCGCCAGCAGCCTCCTAGCGGGAGGGGTCAATGAGCAGTTCTTC; CDR3: CASSLLAGGVNEQFF
size: many; V: TRBV27; D: TRBD2; J: TRBJ2-7; DNA: TGTGCCAGCAGCCAGGGACTAGCGGGAGGCAACGAGCAGTACTTC; CDR3: CASSQGLAGGNEQYF
size: many; V: TRBV24-1; D: TRBD1; J: TRBJ1-5; DNA: TGTGCCACCAGCGAAGACAGGGACAATCAGCCCCAGCATTTT; CDR3: CATSEDRDNQPQHF
size: many; V: TRBV28; D: TRBD2; J: TRBJ2-7; DNA: TGTGCCAGCAGTTTTGCGACGGGAGGGACCTACGAGCAGTACTTC; CDR3: CASSFATGGTYEQYF
size: -; V: TRBV7-9; D: TRBD1; J: TRBJ1-2; DNA: TGTGCCAGCAGCCCATGGTCGACAGGGGAATCTAACTATGGCTACACCTTC; CDR3: CASSPWSTGESNYGYTF
size: -; V: TRBV4-3; D: -; J: TRBJ1-1; DNA: TGCGCCAGCAGCCACTACGGGGCTACTGAAGCTTTCTTT; CDR3: CASSHYGATEAFF
size: many; V: TRBV2; D: -; J: TRBJ2-7; DNA: TGTGCCAGCAGTGAGGAGTCCGGACGCTACGAGCAGTACTTC; CDR3: CASSEESGRYEQYF
size: -; V: TRBV14; D: -; J: TRBJ2-3; DNA: TGTGCCAGCAGCCCTCATCTAGTCTATCACACAGATACGCAGTATTTT; CDR3: CASSPHLVYHTDTQYF
size: many; V: TRBV5-5; D: TRBD2; J: TRBJ2-1; DNA: TGTGCCAGCAGCGTACCGGGACTAGCGGGAGTAAGTGAGCAGTTCTTC; CDR3: CASSVPGLAGVSEQFF
size: -; V: TRBV9; D: TRBD1; J: TRBJ2-7; DNA: TGTGCCAGCAGCGTAGCGGGCCAGGGGGTCTACGAGCAGTACTTC; CDR3: CASSVAGQGVYEQYF
size: -; V: TRBV28; D: TRBD1; J: TRBJ1-2; DNA: TGTGCCGGGGGGACAGCCTCTAACTATGGCTACACCTTC; CDR3: CAGGTASNYGYTF
size: few; V: TRBV5-5; D: -; J: TRBJ1-5; DNA: TGTGCCAGCAGCTCCCGGGGCAATCAGCCCCAGCATTTT; CDR3: CASSSRGNQPQHF
size: many; V: TRBV5-1; D: -; J: TRBJ2-1; DNA: TGCGCCAGCAGCTTGGAGGGCGACTACTCCTACAATGAGCAGTTCTTC; CDR3: CASSLEGDYSYNEQFF
size: many; V: TRBV20-1; D: TRBD2; J: TRBJ2-7; DNA: TGCAGTGCTAGGTATAGCGGGATAACGGGCGAGCAGTACTTC; CDR3: CSARYSGITGEQYF
size: many; V: TRBV27; D: -; J: TRBJ2-3; DNA: TGTGCCAGCAGTTTACAGGGATCGGATCAAGATACGCAGTATTTT; CDR3: CASSLQGSDQDTQYF
size: -; V: TRBV5-1; D: -; J: TRBJ1-1; DNA: TGCGCCAGCAGCCTGCTCGGGTGGGGGTTAATGAACACTGAAGCTTTCTTT; CDR3: CASSLLGWGLMNTEAFF
size: many; V: TRBV27; D: TRBD1; J: TRBJ1-5; DNA: TGTGCCAGCAGTTTATGGACAGGGGGCAATCAGCCCCAGCATTTT; CDR3: CASSLWTGGNQPQHF
size: few; V: TRBV19; D: -; J: TRBJ2-6; DNA: TGTGCCAGTAGTATAATTGGGGGCTCTGGGGCCAACGTCCTGACTTTC; CDR3: CASSIIGGSGANVLTF
size: many; V: TRBV2; D: TRBD2; J: TRBJ2-1; DNA: TGTGCCAGCAGAGGACTAGCGGGTTGGAATGAGCAGTTCTTC; CDR3: CASRGLAGWNEQFF
size: -; V: TRBV12-3/TRBV12-4; D: -; J: TRBJ2-5; DNA: TGTGCCAGCAGTCCGACGCAGGGTAGAGAGACCCAGTACTTC; CDR3: CASSPTQGRETQYF
size: -; V: TRBV7-3; D: TRBD2; J: TRBJ2-3; DNA: TGTGCCAGCAGAAACAAAGGTCTAGCGGGAGGGCCCGGAGGTACGCAGTATTTT; CDR3: CASRNKGLAGGPGGTQYF
size: -; V: TRBV3-1; D: -; J: TRBJ1-3; DNA: TGTGCCAGCAGCCAAGGGACATCTGGAAACACCATATATTTT; CDR3: CASSQGTSGNTIYF
size: -; V: TRBV18; D: TRBD1; J: TRBJ1-4; DNA: TGTGCCAGCTCACCGGGACAGGGGGCATCTGAAAAACTGTTTTTT; CDR3: CASSPGQGASEKLFF
size: -; V: TRBV6-1; D: -; J: TRBJ1-1; DNA: TGTGCCAGCAGCTTTCGATCCGGGGAAGCTTTCTTT; CDR3: CASSFRSGEAFF
size: few; V: TRBV19; D: -; J: TRBJ1-5; DNA: TGTGCCAGTAGTATAATTGACAGGAACAATCAGCCCCAGCATTTT; CDR3: CASSIIDRNNQPQHF
size: many; V: TRBV29-1; D: -; J: TRBJ2-7; DNA: TGCAGCGTTCTTGGTCTTACCTCTGCCTACGAGCAGTACTTC; CDR3: CSVLGLTSAYEQYF
size: -; V: TRBV27; D: -; J: TRBJ2-7; DNA: TGTGCCAGCAGTTTCCGGGTGGCCTACGAGCAGTACTTC; CDR3: CASSFRVAYEQYF
size: many; V: TRBV11-2; D: -; J: TRBJ2-1; DNA: TGTGCCAGCAGCCGTCACGAACTTAGCGTAAACAATGAGCAGTTCTTC; CDR3: CASSRHELSVNNEQFF